This T cell receptor beta chain stems from a study of blood T cell repertoires in COVID-19. Study overall: Acute-phase and convalescent COVID-19 samples originated in the United States, Italy and Spain. In each case, the material was cDNA or gDNA derived from T cells, B-cell-depleted T cells, or PBMCs.

Authors' methods: Reference gene primers were amplified, and this amplification served to estimate nucleated cell counts. The table came from immunoSEQ multiplex PCR; TCRdb's copy has only in-frame clones and leaves some out. Clonal size and the V and J genes are those of that table, whereas D and trimming came from the DNA. The data hold more than 95,000 clones, with more than 85% observed a single time. Germline CDR1 LGHNA, CDR2 YSLEER. The CDR3 sequence is 16 residues long. Losses at the gene ends were 0 bases for V and 6 bases for J; bases not matched to a gene: 11. Sample: peripheral blood. The chain couples TRBV4-3 to TRBJ2-7; TRBD2 matches 7 bases. The receptor comes from a human donor in a cohort sampled during active COVID-19. The CDR3 reads CASSQDVAGVVPEQYF. CDR3 sequence (DNA): TGCGCCAGCAGCCAAGATGTCGCGGGAGTTGTTCCCGAGCAGTACTTC.